A selection of T cell receptor beta chains follows, all from one sample in a study of T cells after yellow fever vaccination. TCRdb re-derived calls from the 5' RACE reads in MiXCR, one entry per CDR3 protein. The table records some 220,000 distinct CDR3 sequences, more than 3% of them present only once. The sequenced sample was CD4+ T cells sorted from PBMCs, obtained 10 days after the yellow fever booster vaccination. All receptors derive from a man aged 18-30 years who received the YFV17D yellow fever vaccine. Both conserved end residues are part of each CDR3. A D gene is named only where the DNA matches it firmly. A clone size is listed for some rows: how often the clone was seen (once, few, many), or a class if it is expanded.

V gene: TRBV7-2
D gene: .
J gene: TRBJ2-3
clone size: .
CDR3 DNA: TGTGCCAGCAGCTTACAGACGATAAGGGATACGCAGTATTTT
CDR3 protein: CASSLQTIRDTQYF

V gene: TRBV6-6
D gene: TRBD1
J gene: TRBJ2-5
clone size: few
CDR3 DNA: TGTGCCAGCAGTTACTCGACAGGGGGGATAGGAACCCAGTACTTC
CDR3 protein: CASSYSTGGIGTQYF

V gene: TRBV7-2
D gene: .
J gene: TRBJ2-7
clone size: many
CDR3 DNA: TGTGCCAGCAGCACCACCTACGAGCAGTACTTC
CDR3 protein: CASSTTYEQYF

V gene: TRBV29-1
D gene: .
J gene: TRBJ1-5
clone size: .
CDR3 DNA: TGCAGCGTTGTGCCAGGCTCGAATCAGCCCCAGCATTTT
CDR3 protein: CSVVPGSNQPQHF

V gene: TRBV5-1
D gene: TRBD2
J gene: TRBJ2-1
clone size: few
CDR3 DNA: TGCGCCAGCAGCCTCCCGGGACTAGCGGGTCCTAATGAGCAGTTCTTC
CDR3 protein: CASSLPGLAGPNEQFF

V gene: TRBV5-1
D gene: .
J gene: TRBJ2-5
clone size: few
CDR3 DNA: TGCGCCAGCACCCTTCTAGGGCAGTTGGAGACCCAGTACTTC
CDR3 protein: CASTLLGQLETQYF

V gene: TRBV29-1
D gene: TRBD1
J gene: TRBJ1-5
clone size: many
CDR3 DNA: TGCAGCGTTGGACAGGGCTACAATCAGCCCCAGCATTTT
CDR3 protein: CSVGQGYNQPQHF

V gene: TRBV18
D gene: .
J gene: TRBJ1-1
clone size: many
CDR3 DNA: TGTGCCAGCTCACCACCCTTAGGGCTGAACACTGAAGCTTTCTTT
CDR3 protein: CASSPPLGLNTEAFF

V gene: TRBV12-3/TRBV12-4
D gene: .
J gene: TRBJ1-3
clone size: many
CDR3 DNA: TGTGCCAGCAGCTCAACAGTCTCTGGAAACACCATATATTTT
CDR3 protein: CASSSTVSGNTIYF

V gene: TRBV5-1
D gene: TRBD1
J gene: TRBJ2-1
clone size: few
CDR3 DNA: TGCGCCAGCAGGGGTCTGGGGACAGGGGGCGAGGCCTACAATGAGCAGTTCTTC
CDR3 protein: CASRGLGTGGEAYNEQFF

V gene: TRBV7-2
D gene: .
J gene: TRBJ2-3
clone size: few
CDR3 DNA: TGTGCCAGCAGCTCCCTAATGGCTAGCCACTACACAGATACGCAGTATTTT
CDR3 protein: CASSSLMASHYTDTQYF

V gene: TRBV3-1
D gene: .
J gene: TRBJ1-2
clone size: many
CDR3 DNA: TGTGCCAGCAGCCACGCGCTCTATGGCTACACCTTC
CDR3 protein: CASSHALYGYTF

V gene: TRBV5-1
D gene: .
J gene: TRBJ1-1
clone size: .
CDR3 DNA: TGCGCCAGCAGCGAGAAGGCGTCTGAAGCTTTCTTT
CDR3 protein: CASSEKASEAFF

V gene: TRBV6-5
D gene: .
J gene: TRBJ1-2
clone size: few
CDR3 DNA: TGTGCCAGCAGTTACTTCAGCCGGGCTAACTATGGCTACACCTTC
CDR3 protein: CASSYFSRANYGYTF

V gene: TRBV12-3/TRBV12-4
D gene: .
J gene: TRBJ1-2
clone size: few
CDR3 DNA: TGTGCCAGCACCCCCTTGAGGGCGCCGGGGGTTGATGGCTACACCTTC
CDR3 protein: CASTPLRAPGVDGYTF

V gene: TRBV11-2
D gene: .
J gene: TRBJ1-6
clone size: few
CDR3 DNA: TGTGCCAGCAGCTCGCGCGGGGTAATTTCACCCCTCCACTTT
CDR3 protein: CASSSRGVISPLHF

V gene: TRBV20-1
D gene: TRBD1
J gene: TRBJ1-6
clone size: many
CDR3 DNA: TGCAGTGCACCTCAGACAGGGATAAATTCACCCCTCCACTTT
CDR3 protein: CSAPQTGINSPLHF

V gene: TRBV5-1
D gene: TRBD2
J gene: TRBJ2-5
clone size: few
CDR3 DNA: TGCGCCAGCAGCTTGGGCGCTCTGAAAACTAGCGGGGGGTCGTGGGAGACCCAGTACTTC
CDR3 protein: CASSLGALKTSGGSWETQYF

V gene: TRBV5-1
D gene: TRBD1
J gene: TRBJ2-5
clone size: many
CDR3 DNA: TGCGCCAGCACCCAGGGGGACAGCCAAGAGACCCAGTACTTC
CDR3 protein: CASTQGDSQETQYF

V gene: TRBV16
D gene: .
J gene: TRBJ2-2
clone size: few
CDR3 DNA: TGTGCCAGCAGCCAGGTCAGGGTGAACACCGGGGAGCTGTTTTTT
CDR3 protein: CASSQVRVNTGELFF

V gene: TRBV23-1
D gene: TRBD1
J gene: TRBJ2-7
clone size: few
CDR3 DNA: TGCGCCAGCAACCAATCGGGGCAGGGGGCCGGTGAGCAGTACTTC
CDR3 protein: CASNQSGQGAGEQYF

V gene: TRBV5-6
D gene: .
J gene: TRBJ1-6
clone size: many
CDR3 DNA: TGTGCCAGCAGCTTGTGGCGGTCTAATTCACCCCTCCACTTT
CDR3 protein: CASSLWRSNSPLHF

V gene: TRBV29-1
D gene: .
J gene: TRBJ1-1
clone size: .
CDR3 DNA: TGCAGCGTTGACCCGGGGGCAGGGGCGGGCACTGAAGCTTTCTTT
CDR3 protein: CSVDPGAGAGTEAFF

V gene: TRBV5-1
D gene: TRBD2
J gene: TRBJ2-6
clone size: .
CDR3 DNA: TGCGCCAGCAGCTCAAGCGGGGGGGCCGGTTCTGGGGCCAACGTCCTGACTTTC
CDR3 protein: CASSSSGGAGSGANVLTF

V gene: TRBV6-6
D gene: .
J gene: TRBJ2-1
clone size: few
CDR3 DNA: TGTGCCAGCAGTTACTCGCTTACAGGGAGTAAGAGCTTTGAGCAGTTCTTC
CDR3 protein: CASSYSLTGSKSFEQFF

V gene: TRBV7-2
D gene: .
J gene: TRBJ2-5
clone size: few
CDR3 DNA: TGTGCCAGCAGCAACGGACAGCAAGAGACCCAGTACTTC
CDR3 protein: CASSNGQQETQYF

V gene: TRBV18
D gene: .
J gene: TRBJ2-5
clone size: many
CDR3 DNA: TGTGCCAGCTCTGCAGGGATTGGGGAGACCCAGTACTTC
CDR3 protein: CASSAGIGETQYF

V gene: TRBV7-9
D gene: TRBD2
J gene: TRBJ2-3
clone size: .
CDR3 DNA: TGTGCCAGCAGCTTAGTCGGGGGGGGCCCCGATACGCAGTATTTT
CDR3 protein: CASSLVGGGPDTQYF

V gene: TRBV7-2
D gene: TRBD1
J gene: TRBJ2-7
clone size: .
CDR3 DNA: TGTGCCAGCAGCTTGGACAGGGGGAACGAGCAGTACTTC
CDR3 protein: CASSLDRGNEQYF

V gene: TRBV5-1
D gene: .
J gene: TRBJ1-1
clone size: .
CDR3 DNA: TGCGCCAGCAGCTTGGGACAGGAGCCTAGAGTGGCTTTCTTT
CDR3 protein: CASSLGQEPRVAFF

V gene: TRBV5-1
D gene: .
J gene: TRBJ2-2
clone size: few
CDR3 DNA: TGCGCCAGCCGTAACCAGACTAGCGGGGAGCTGTTTTTT
CDR3 protein: CASRNQTSGELFF

V gene: TRBV7-9
D gene: .
J gene: TRBJ2-7
clone size: many
CDR3 DNA: TGTGCCAGCAGCTCAAACTACGAGCAGTACTTC
CDR3 protein: CASSSNYEQYF

V gene: TRBV7-6
D gene: .
J gene: TRBJ1-5
clone size: many
CDR3 DNA: TGTGCCAGCAGCTTAGGACGAAATCAGCCCCAGCATTTT
CDR3 protein: CASSLGRNQPQHF